These 20 T cell receptor beta chains share one sample of origin, sequenced in a study of blood T cell repertoires in COVID-19. Clones were sequenced by immunoSEQ multiplex PCR, and TCRdb holds only the in-frame ones, with some missing. The repertoire holds some 41,000 clones, with over 80% as singletons. The sequencing sample was made of peripheral blood. These receptors all stem from a woman in her twenties or thirties in a cohort sampled during active COVID-19.

The rearrangement joins TRBV5-1 to TRBJ1-6; the D is unclear. Trimming took off 1 base at V and 9 bases at J, with 5 bases between the two ends. The V gene's germline CDR1 is SGHRS and CDR2 YFSETQ. The CDR3 is 12 amino acids. The CDR3 region is CASSLSGSPLHF. The CDR3 DNA reads TGCGCCAGCAGCTTGTCGGGTTCACCCCTCCACTTT. Using reference TRBV5-1 and TRBJ1-6 for the parts outside the CDR3, the full variable domain is KAGVTQTPRYLIKTRGQQVTLSCSPISGHRSVSWYQQTPGQGLQFLFEYFSETQRNKGNFPGRFSGRQFSNSRSEMNVSTLELGDSALYLCASSLSGSPLHFGNGTRLTVT.

The chain employs TRBV5-6 and TRBJ1-2, with 7 positions matching TRBD1. V shed 1 base and J 5 bases; nucleotides not matched to a gene: 11. Per the germline V gene, CDR1 is SGHDT and CDR2 is YYEEEE. The length of the CDR3 is 16 residues. The CDR3 sequence: CASSLNRGRQSYGYTF. Written as DNA, the CDR3 is TGTGCCAGCAGCTTGAACAGGGGACGTCAGAGTTATGGCTACACCTTC. The full variable domain, in which reference TRBV5-6 and TRBJ1-2 provide the parts outside the CDR3, is DAGVTQSPTHLIKTRGQQVTLRCSPKSGHDTVSWYQQALGQGPQFIFQYYEEEERQRGNFPDRFSGHQFPNYSSELNVNALLLGDSALYLCASSLNRGRQSYGYTFGSGTRLTVV.

J is TRBJ2-3 and V is TRBV15; no clear D. Germline CDR1 and CDR2: LNHNV and YYDKDF (reference sequence). The length of the CDR3 is 16 residues. The V end was cut by 0 bases, the J end by 0 bases, with 10 bases between. The CDR3 DNA reads as TGTGCCACCAGCAGAGACCCGGAGCATAGCACAGATACGCAGTATTTT. Protein product: CATSRDPEHSTDTQYF.

This sequence joins TRBV19 and TRBJ2-4, with TRBD1 matching 9 bases. The germline CDR1 and CDR2 sequences are LNHDA and SQIVND (reference sequence). V dropped 0 bases and J dropped 0; count of bases not matched to a gene: 3. This CDR3 is 17 amino acids long. CDR3 loop: CASSIEGQGIAKNIQYF. Written as DNA, the CDR3 is TGTGCCAGTAGTATAGAGGGACAGGGTATAGCCAAAAACATTCAGTACTTC.

The V and J genes are TRBV5-1 and TRBJ2-1; D may be TRBD1 (6 bases). V was trimmed by 3 bases and J by 4 bases, leaving 17 bases between them. The CDR3 totals 16 residues. The germline V gene has CDR1 SGHRS and CDR2 YFSETQ. CDR3 in DNA: TGCGCCAGCAGCTCGACCGGGACACAACCTTACAATGAGCAGTTCTTC. Its protein product is CASSSTGTQPYNEQFF. The variable domain in full, with the rest retrieved from reference TRBV5-1 and TRBJ2-1, is KAGVTQTPRYLIKTRGQQVTLSCSPISGHRSVSWYQQTPGQGLQFLFEYFSETQRNKGNFPGRFSGRQFSNSRSEMNVSTLELGDSALYLCASSSTGTQPYNEQFFGPGTRLTVL.

This sequence joins TRBV30 and TRBJ1-5; D is uncertain. Germline lookup yields CDR1 GTSNPN and CDR2 SVGIG (reference sequence). This CDR3 comprises 14 residues. V gave up 3 bases and J gave up 7 bases, with 16 bases separating them. CDR3 region: CAWSDSPPGQPQHF. DNA of the CDR3: TGTGCCTGGAGCGATAGTCCCCCGGGGCAGCCCCAGCATTTT.

The rearrangement joins TRBV3-1 (or the pseudogene TRBV3-2) to TRBJ1-2, with TRBD1 identical over 8 bases. Germline CDR1 LGHDT, CDR2 YNNKEL (reference sequence). Unmatched junction bases numbered 3, after V lost 1 base and J lost 8 bases. The CDR3 is 13 amino acids. Here the CDR3 reads CASSQATGGGYTF. The CDR3 region has the DNA TGTGCCAGCAGCCAAGCTACAGGGGGAGGCTACACCTTC.

This chain links TRBV5-8 with TRBJ2-7; D not certain. The V and J ends lost 1 base and 5 bases respectively, with 4 bases between them. The length of the CDR3 is 11 residues. Germline CDR1 SGHTS, CDR2 YDEGEE. The CDR3 sequence: CASSLSHEQYF. DNA of the CDR3: TGTGCCAGCAGCTTGAGCCACGAGCAGTACTTC.

The gene calls are TRBV15 and TRBJ1-3; D gene unclear. Trimming removed 0 bases at V and 0 bases at J, with 12 bases between. CDR3 length: 17 amino acids. The germline CDR1 and CDR2 sequences are LNHNV and YYDKDF (reference sequence). The CDR3 spells CATSREAAFNSGNTIYF. DNA of the CDR3: TGTGCCACCAGCAGAGAGGCCGCATTCAACTCTGGAAACACCATATATTTT. The full variable domain, rest sourced from reference TRBV15 and TRBJ1-3, is DAMVIQNPRYQVTQFGKPVTLSCSQTLNHNVMYWYQQKSSQAPKLLFHYYDKDFNNEADTPDNFQSRRPNTSFCFLDIRSPGLGDTAMYLCATSREAAFNSGNTIYFGEGSWLTVV.

This chain links TRBV15 with TRBJ1-6; tentatively, D is TRBD1 (5 bases). The V and J ends lost 5 bases and 9 bases respectively, with 11 bases between them. The germline CDR1 and CDR2 sequences are LNHNV and YYDKDF (reference sequence). This CDR3 is 13 amino acids long. Here the CDR3 reads CATSAGYGSPLHF. CDR3 in DNA: TGTGCCACCAGCGCAGGGTATGGTTCACCCCTCCACTTT.

The chain has TRBV7-2 and TRBJ1-2; 7 bases line up with TRBD1. With V trimmed by 0 bases and J by 5 bases, 9 bases remained unmatched. Germline V gives CDR1 SGHTA, CDR2 FQGNSA. The CDR3 loop spans 16 amino acids. The CDR3 region has the DNA TGTGCCAGCAGCTTAGCGCTTGGGACAGTCCTGTATGGCTACACCTTC. Encoded protein: CASSLALGTVLYGYTF.

The chain joins TRBV5-6 to TRBJ2-2, with D unclear. The CDR3 is made up of 13 amino acids. CDR1 is SGHDT, CDR2 YYEEEE, per germline. V was trimmed by 0 bases and J by 6 bases, leaving 6 bases between them. CDR3 sequence: CASSLAGPGELFF. In DNA form, the CDR3 reads TGTGCCAGCAGCTTGGCGGGTCCCGGGGAGCTGTTTTTT.

The chain is built from TRBV19 and TRBJ2-7; perhaps TRBD1 as D (5 bases). V shed 3 bases and J shed 3 bases, with 21 bases lying between them. The CDR3 sequence is 17 residues long. Germline V CDR1 and CDR2: LNHDA, SQIVND (reference sequence). The CDR3 sequence is CASSIRYDSETDYEQYF. The CDR3 DNA follows: TGTGCCAGTAGTATTCGGTACGATTCCGAGACAGACTACGAGCAGTACTTC. Complete variable domain (other parts from reference TRBV19 and TRBJ2-7): DGGITQSPKYLFRKEGQNVTLSCEQNLNHDAMYWYRQDPGQGLRLIYYSQIVNDFQKGDIAEGYSVSREKKESFPLTVTSAQKNPTAFYLCASSIRYDSETDYEQYFGPGTRLTVT.

This sequence joins TRBV7-2 and TRBJ2-2; D is unclear. Trimming cost V 7 bases and J 6 bases, with 12 bases left between them. This CDR3 has 13 amino acids. Germline V CDR1 and CDR2: SGHTA, FQGNSA. Written as DNA, the CDR3 is TGTGCCAGCACCCTCCTTAGCTCCGGGGAGCTGTTTTTT. Encoded protein: CASTLLSSGELFF.

A note on this clone: Germline is not matched at one junction end, which may reflect a read error. This specimen includes other DNA sequences encoding the same CDR3. CDR3 coding DNA: TGCGCCAGCAGCCAACGAAGGGGACTAGCGGGAGGCAGCTCCTACGAGCAATACTTC. Its protein product is CASSQRRGLAGGSSYEQYF. The V gene is TRBV5-1, the J gene TRBJ2-7; TRBD2 matches 15 bases. The CDR3 has 19 amino acids. Germline V gene sequence: CDR1 SGHRS, CDR2 YFSETQ.

The genes are TRBV11-2 and TRBJ2-1; 7 positions match TRBD1. This CDR3 has 16 amino acids. V gave up 5 bases and J gave up 3 bases; unmatched junction bases: 10. In germline, CDR1 is SGHAT, CDR2 FQNNGV. The CDR3 DNA reads as TGTGCCAGCAGCAACATCCGGGACAGAAACTACAATGAGCAGTTCTTC. This codes for CASSNIRDRNYNEQFF. The full variable domain, completed using reference TRBV11-2 and TRBJ2-1, is EAGVAQSPRYKIIEKRQSVAFWCNPISGHATLYWYQQILGQGPKLLIQFQNNGVVDDSQLPKDRFSAERLKGVDSTLKIQPAKLEDSAVYLCASSNIRDRNYNEQFFGPGTRLTVL.

The chain combines TRBV18 with TRBJ2-1, with TRBD2 matching over 11 bases. The V gene's germline CDR1 is KGHSH and CDR2 LQKENI. V was pared by 3 bases and J by 7 bases, with 14 bases of the junction left unmatched. The CDR3 totals 18 residues. The DNA for the CDR3 is TGTGCCAGCTCACCGGGGGGGGCCCTAGCGGGAGGAGAGAATGAGCAGTTCTTC. Translated, it gives CASSPGGALAGGENEQFF.

V usage is TRBV4-3 and J usage is TRBJ2-5; 7 nucleotides match TRBD2. V was clipped by 0 bases and J by 5 bases; unmatched bases: 6. The CDR3 length is 15 residues. The V gene's germline CDR1 is LGHNA and CDR2 YSLEER. The CDR3 reads CASSQELREPETQYF. The CDR3 bases are TGCGCCAGCAGCCAAGAGTTGCGGGAGCCGGAGACCCAGTACTTC.

This chain uses TRBV2 with TRBJ1-1, with 9 bases lining up with TRBD1. Germline-derived CDR1 and CDR2 are SNHLY and FYNNEI. V was clipped by 7 bases and J by 0 bases; unmatched bases: 9. This CDR3 region has 16 residues. CDR3 residues: CASTTGQGRMNTEAFF. The CDR3 coding sequence is TGTGCCAGCACTACCGGACAGGGGCGCATGAACACTGAAGCTTTCTTT.

This chain connects TRBV7-8 to TRBJ2-7; D possibly corresponds to TRBD2 (5 bases). Germline CDR1 is SGHVS and CDR2 is FQNEAQ. V lost 5 bases to trimming and J lost 3 bases, with 14 bases between them. This CDR3 contains 14 residues. This chain's CDR3 is CASSPNGRGYEQYF. As DNA, the CDR3 is TGTGCCAGCAGCCCGAACGGCCGGGGCTACGAGCAGTACTTC.